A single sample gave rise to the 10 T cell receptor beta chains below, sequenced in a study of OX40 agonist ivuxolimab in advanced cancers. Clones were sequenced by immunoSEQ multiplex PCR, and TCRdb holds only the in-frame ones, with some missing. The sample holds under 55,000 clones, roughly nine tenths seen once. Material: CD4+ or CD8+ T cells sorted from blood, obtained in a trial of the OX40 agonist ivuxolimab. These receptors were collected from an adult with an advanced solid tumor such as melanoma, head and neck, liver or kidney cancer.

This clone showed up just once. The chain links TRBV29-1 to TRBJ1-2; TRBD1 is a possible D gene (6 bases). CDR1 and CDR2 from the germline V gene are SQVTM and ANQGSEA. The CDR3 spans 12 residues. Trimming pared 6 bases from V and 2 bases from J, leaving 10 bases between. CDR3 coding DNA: TGCAGCGTCGGTGGACAGAACTATGGCTACACCTTC. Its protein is CSVGGQNYGYTF.

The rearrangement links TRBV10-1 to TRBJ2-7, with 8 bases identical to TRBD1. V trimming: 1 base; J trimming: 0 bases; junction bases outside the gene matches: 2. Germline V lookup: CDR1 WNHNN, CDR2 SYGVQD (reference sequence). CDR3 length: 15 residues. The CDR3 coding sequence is TGCGCCAGCAGTGAGTACAGGGGGTCCTCCTACGAGCAGTACTTC. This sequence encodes CASSEYRGSSYEQYF.

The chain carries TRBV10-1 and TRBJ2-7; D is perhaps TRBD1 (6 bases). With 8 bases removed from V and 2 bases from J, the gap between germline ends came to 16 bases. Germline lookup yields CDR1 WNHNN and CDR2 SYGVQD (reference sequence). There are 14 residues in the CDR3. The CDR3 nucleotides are TGCGCCAGCTCGCGGCAGGGGCCCCCCTACGAGCAGTACTTC. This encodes CASSRQGPPYEQYF.

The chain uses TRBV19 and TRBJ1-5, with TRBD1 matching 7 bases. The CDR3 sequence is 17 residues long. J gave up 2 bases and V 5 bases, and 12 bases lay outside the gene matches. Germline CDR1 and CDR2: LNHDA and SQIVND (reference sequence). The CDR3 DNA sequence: TGTGCCAGTAGTTTTAAGCAGGGGGAAATTGGCAATCAGCCCCAGCATTTT. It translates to CASSFKQGEIGNQPQHF.

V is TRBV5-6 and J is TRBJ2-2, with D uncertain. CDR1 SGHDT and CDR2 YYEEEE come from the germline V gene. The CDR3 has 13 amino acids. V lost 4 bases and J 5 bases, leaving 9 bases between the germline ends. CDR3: CASSPDTTGELFF. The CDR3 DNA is TGTGCCAGCAGCCCAGACACTACCGGGGAGCTGTTTTTT.

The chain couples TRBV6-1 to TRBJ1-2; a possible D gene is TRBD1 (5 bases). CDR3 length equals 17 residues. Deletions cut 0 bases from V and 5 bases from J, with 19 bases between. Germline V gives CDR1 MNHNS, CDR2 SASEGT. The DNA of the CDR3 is TGTGCCAGCAGTGAAGCCTTGACAGTGCGTGGCGGATATGGCTACACCTTC. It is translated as CASSEALTVRGGYGYTF.

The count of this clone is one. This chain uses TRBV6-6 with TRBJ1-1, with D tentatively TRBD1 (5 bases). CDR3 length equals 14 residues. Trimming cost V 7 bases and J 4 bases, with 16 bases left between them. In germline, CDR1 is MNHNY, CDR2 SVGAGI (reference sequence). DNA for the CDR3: TGTGCCAGCATGGCGGTCGGGGGAATCACTGAAGCTTTCTTT. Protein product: CASMAVGGITEAFF.

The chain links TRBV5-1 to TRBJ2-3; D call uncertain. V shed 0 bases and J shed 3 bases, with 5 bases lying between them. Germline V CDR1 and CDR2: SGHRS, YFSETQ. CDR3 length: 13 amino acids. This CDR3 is CASSLGATDTQYF. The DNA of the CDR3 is TGCGCCAGCAGCTTGGGGGCGACAGATACGCAGTATTTT.

CDR3 coding DNA: TGTGCCAGCAGCTCCTCGGGGGACAATACAAACATTCAGTACTTC. This sequence encodes CASSSSGDNTNIQYF. The rearrangement links TRBV7-2 to TRBJ2-4; TRBD1 or TRBD2 may be the D gene (6 bases each). Germline V gives CDR1 SGHTA, CDR2 FQGNSA. Between the trimmed V and J ends, which lost 4 bases and 6 bases, there was a span of 16 bases. The CDR3 spans 15 residues.

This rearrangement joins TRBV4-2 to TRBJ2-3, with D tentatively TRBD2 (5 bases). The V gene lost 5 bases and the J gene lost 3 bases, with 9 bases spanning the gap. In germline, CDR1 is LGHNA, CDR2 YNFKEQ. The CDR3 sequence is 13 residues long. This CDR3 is CASSTRGTDTQYF. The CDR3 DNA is TGTGCCAGCAGCACCCGAGGGACAGATACGCAGTATTTT.